This T cell receptor (beta chain) is drawn from a study of blood T cell repertoires in COVID-19. Sequenced by immunoSEQ multiplex PCR; TCRdb stores in-frame clones only, minus some. The table lists approximately 300,000 clones, around 86% of them singletons. Trimming took 5 bases from V and 1 from J; bases not matched to a gene: 6. Germline-derived CDR1 and CDR2 are LGHNT and FRNRAP. The CDR3 sequence is 16 residues long. The chain has TRBV12-5 and TRBJ2-3; 10 bases line up with TRBD2. Sequencing was done on a sample of peripheral blood. The receptor comes from a man aged 50-60 years with active or convalescent COVID-19. CDR3 sequence reads: CASGRGLAGGTDTQYF. The CDR3 DNA is TGTGCTAGTGGTCGCGGGCTAGCGGGGGGCACAGATACGCAGTATTTT.